This TCR beta chain was recovered during a study of CXCR3 chemokines and chemotherapy response in bladder cancer. The table lists this clonotype with many counts. V was pared by 3 bases and J by 7 bases, with 9 bases between. Germline CDR1 and CDR2: SEHNR and FQNEAQ (reference sequence). The CDR3 totals 12 residues. In TCRdb, the PCR reads were re-called with MiXCR into one record per CDR3 protein. The sample carries about 8,100 distinct CDR3 sequences, roughly 12% recorded once. The chain employs TRBV7-9 and TRBJ1-1; D is possibly TRBD1 (5 bases). The specimen was taken from a patient whose treatment included neoadjuvant chemotherapy. The TCR comes from a human donor with bladder cancer that responded to neoadjuvant chemotherapy. In DNA, the CDR3 is TGTGCCAGCAGCTTGGTGAGGGGTGAAGCTTTCTTT. This gives the protein CASSLVRGEAFF.